The rows below give T cell receptor beta chains drawn from one sample of a study of beta chain features in type 1 diabetes. Sequencing used immunoSEQ multiplex PCR; TCRdb keeps in-frame clones, though not all of them. The data show hundreds of thousands of clones, with around 15% seen just once and approximately 0.022% held by the top ten. The sequenced sample was naive CD4+ T cells from blood. All receptors derive from a man aged 18-30 years with type 1 diabetes. The CDR3 runs from the conserved cysteine through the conserved F or W. A D gene is named only where the DNA matches it firmly. Size is omitted from some rows. Given values are once, few, many or a class for expanded clones.

clone_size cdr3_length j_call v_call d_call cdr3_nt cdr3_aa
few 13 TRBJ2-3 TRBV30 TRBD2 TGTGCCTGGAGGGCCCTAGCGGGGGCGACGCAGTATTTT CAWRALAGATQYF
. 18 TRBJ2-6 TRBV15 . TGTGCCACCAGCAGAGGAAGGACAGTCCCCTCTGGGGCCAACGTCCTGACTTTC CATSRGRTVPSGANVLTF
few 14 TRBJ1-2 TRBV5-1 TRBD1 TGCGCCAGCAGCACGACAGGGGGCCTCTATGGCTACACCTTC CASSTTGGLYGYTF
few 14 TRBJ2-4 TRBV5-1 . TGCGCCAGCAGCTTGGGTGAGGCCAAAAACATTCAGTACTTC CASSLGEAKNIQYF
. 16 TRBJ2-1 TRBV11-2 . TGTGCCAGCAGCCCACCGGGACTCCCGGGCGTCAATGAGCAGTTCTTC CASSPPGLPGVNEQFF
. 16 TRBJ2-7 TRBV6-6 . TGTGCCAGCGGTAGGCCCCTCAGGAACATTCCCTACGAGCAGTACTTC CASGRPLRNIPYEQYF
few 14 TRBJ2-7 TRBV28 . TGTGCCAGCAGTTCCCTGGGGCTGTCCTACGAGCAGTACTTC CASSSLGLSYEQYF
. 14 TRBJ2-2 TRBV30 TRBD1 TGTGCCTGGAGTGGGGACAGTGGGGCCGGGGAGCTGTTTTTT CAWSGDSGAGELFF
. 13 TRBJ1-3 TRBV30 . TGTGCCTGGAGACTGACCACCACATCCACCATATATTTT CAWRLTTTSTIYF
few 18 TRBJ2-5 TRBV4-2 . TGTGCCAGCAGCCAAGAACTTTGGCGGGGAGGATTTGCGGAGACCCAGTACTTC CASSQELWRGGFAETQYF
. 13 TRBJ1-4 TRBV9 . TGTGCCAGCAGCCCCCGCGCGGGTGAAAAACTGTTTTTT CASSPRAGEKLFF
. 17 TRBJ2-1 TRBV7-9 . TGTGCCAGCAGCGTCCCCGTCGACGCGAGCTCCTACAATGAGCAGTTCTTC CASSVPVDASSYNEQFF
few 13 TRBJ2-7 TRBV10-3 . TGTGCCATCACTCGGGACGCACCCTACGAGCAGTACTTC CAITRDAPYEQYF
once 17 TRBJ2-3 TRBV7-3 TRBD2 TGTGCCAGCAGCTTAAGCGTAGCGGGGGGGGCCGCAGATACGCAGTATTTT CASSLSVAGGAADTQYF
few 17 TRBJ2-6 TRBV28 . TGTGCCAGCAGTTTAAGGGCTATGATCTCTGGGGCCAACGTCCTGACTTTC CASSLRAMISGANVLTF
few 16 TRBJ1-4 TRBV28 TRBD1 TGTGCCAGCAGTCCTCAACCGGGACAGGGTAATGAAAAACTGTTTTTT CASSPQPGQGNEKLFF
few 14 TRBJ2-3 TRBV10-3 . TGTGCCATCAGCCTCCCGGGAGCCACAGATACGCAGTATTTT CAISLPGATDTQYF
. 15 TRBJ1-2 TRBV7-9 . TGTGCCAGCAGCTTAGCAGGAGGGCAAAACTATGGCTACACCTTC CASSLAGGQNYGYTF
. 17 TRBJ1-1 TRBV4-1 . TGCGCCAGCAGCCAAGATCCCCGGGGACGCATGAACACTGAAGCTTTCTTT CASSQDPRGRMNTEAFF
few 16 TRBJ2-7 TRBV19 TRBD1 TGTGCCAGTAGTTTAATGGGACAGGGGAGTCCCTACGAGCAGTACTTC CASSLMGQGSPYEQYF
. 13 TRBJ2-7 TRBV27 . TGTGCCAGCACCGTAGGGTTCGGCTACGAGCAGTACTTC CASTVGFGYEQYF
few 12 TRBJ1-1 TRBV25-1 . TGTGCCAGCAAGTGGGGAGGGTCTGAAGCTTTCTTT CASKWGGSEAFF
few 15 TRBJ2-6 TRBV30 . TGTGCCTGGAGTGTAGGGCTCTCTGGGGCCAACGTCCTGACTTTC CAWSVGLSGANVLTF
few 12 TRBJ1-4 TRBV11-3 . TGTGCCAGCAGCTTAGACCGACATGAACTGTTTTTT CASSLDRHELFF
. 14 TRBJ1-4 TRBV7-2 . TGTGCCAGCAGCTCCACTGGGACGGGGGGAAAACTGTTTTTT CASSSTGTGGKLFF
few 16 TRBJ1-1 TRBV18 TRBD1 TGTGCCAGCTCACCAAGACAGGGTAGTATGAACACTGAAGCTTTCTTT CASSPRQGSMNTEAFF
. 17 TRBJ1-6 TRBV4-1 . TGCGCCAGCAGCCTTACCTCGGGTAGCTCCTATAATTCACCCCTCCACTTT CASSLTSGSSYNSPLHF
few 9 TRBJ1-2 TRBV7-9 . TGTGCCGTTAACTATGGCTACACCTTC CAVNYGYTF
. 15 TRBJ1-5 TRBV18 . TGTGCCAGCTCACCAGGACCGAATAGCAATCAGCCCCAGCATTTT CASSPGPNSNQPQHF
few 15 TRBJ1-1 TRBV7-9 . TGTGCCAGCAGCTCCTCCCCGGGGCAGGACACTGAAGCTTTCTTT CASSSSPGQDTEAFF
few 16 TRBJ2-7 TRBV29-1 TRBD1 TGCAGCGTTGAATTCTCAACCCAGGGGGCGCCCTACGAGCAGTACTTC CSVEFSTQGAPYEQYF
few 12 TRBJ1-5 TRBV6-1 . TGTGCCAGCAGCATCAGCAATCAGCCCCAGCATTTT CASSISNQPQHF
. 14 TRBJ2-5 TRBV7-2 TRBD2 TGTGCCAGCAGCTCACGGACTAGCGGGGGGCCACAGTACTTC CASSSRTSGGPQYF
. 17 TRBJ1-5 TRBV28 . TGTGCCAGCTCCCTGACACGGGATTCAATTAGCAATCAGCCCCAGCATTTT CASSLTRDSISNQPQHF
. 14 TRBJ1-1 TRBV5-1 . TGCGCCAGCAGCGGGACGGACGGCTACGCTGAAGCTTTCTTT CASSGTDGYAEAFF
. 15 TRBJ2-7 TRBV9 . TGTGCCAGCAGCGTAGGGTCGGGAAGCCGCTACGAGCAGTACTTC CASSVGSGSRYEQYF
. 13 TRBJ1-5 TRBV29-1 . TGCAGCGTCGCAGTCGGCCCAAATCAGCCCCAGCATTTT CSVAVGPNQPQHF
. 15 TRBJ1-6 TRBV18 TRBD1 TGTGCCAGCTCACCAGTAACAGGGGATAATTCACCCCTCCACTTT CASSPVTGDNSPLHF
few 14 TRBJ2-4 TRBV7-2 . TGTGCCAGCAGCTTAATGCAGGGCGGGAACATTCAGTACTTC CASSLMQGGNIQYF
once 13 TRBJ1-1 TRBV14 . TGTGCCAGCAGCCCCCAAGGATACACTGAAGCTTTCTTT CASSPQGYTEAFF
few 14 TRBJ1-1 TRBV11-2 . TGTGCCAGCAGCTTAGACTGGTCTAGGACTGAAGCTTTCTTT CASSLDWSRTEAFF